These T cell receptor beta chains were read from a single sample in a study of blood T cell repertoires in COVID-19. Only in-frame clones appear in the TCRdb table, and some are missing; sequencing was by immunoSEQ multiplex PCR. This sample has fewer than 300,000 clones, with roughly 88% found just once. The source material was PBMCs or T cells enriched from blood (not recorded which). The source is a woman in her thirties or forties with acute COVID-19. CDR3s include the opening cysteine and the closing phenylalanine or tryptophan. D genes are given only for firm matches. Only part of the rows carry a size: once, few, many, or a class if the clone is expanded.

.	TRBJ1-3	TRBD1	TRBV19	TGTGCCAGCAGACAGGGCGCTGGAAACACCATATATTTT	CASRQGAGNTIYF
.	TRBJ1-4	.	TRBV10-3	TGTGCCATCAGTGAGTTTCAGTTCCAAACAGCTAATGAAAAACTGTTTTTT	CAISEFQFQTANEKLFF
.	TRBJ1-2	.	TRBV28	TGTGCCAGCCTCAAACCGGGAAAACTTTTTGGCGGCTACACCTTC	CASLKPGKLFGGYTF
.	TRBJ1-2	TRBD1	TRBV28	TGTGCCAGCATCCGAGGGACAGGGATTGGCTATGGCTACACCTTC	CASIRGTGIGYGYTF
.	TRBJ1-1	TRBD1	TRBV4-1	TGCGCCAGCAGCCACCTGGGACAGGGGGGCCCTGAAGCTTTCTTT	CASSHLGQGGPEAFF
.	TRBJ1-5	.	TRBV20-1	TGCAGTGCTAGTATGGCAGGCAATCAGCCCCAGCATTTT	CSASMAGNQPQHF
.	TRBJ1-6	.	TRBV7-3	TGTGCCAGCAGCAGGGATAATGGGGGGAATTCACCCCTCCACTTT	CASSRDNGGNSPLHF
.	TRBJ2-4	.	TRBV29-1	TGCAGCGTCCGTGGCGCCAAAAACATTCAGTACTTC	CSVRGAKNIQYF
.	TRBJ1-1	.	TRBV5-1	TGCGCCAGCAGCCGAGACAGGACGGGTCCCTACGAAGCTTTCTTT	CASSRDRTGPYEAFF
.	TRBJ2-1	.	TRBV28	TGTGCCAGCAGTTTCCCGACCGGGATCGTGGAGTTCTTC	CASSFPTGIVEFF
.	TRBJ2-7	.	TRBV6-1	TGTGCCAGCAGTGAAGAAGGGGCTGAGTACTTC	CASSEEGAEYF
.	TRBJ1-2	.	TRBV7-8	TGTGCCAGCAGCTCACGAACAGGGAACTATGGCTACACCTTC	CASSSRTGNYGYTF
.	TRBJ2-1	.	TRBV24-1	TGTGCCACCAGTGATCCTCACGGGACAACTCAGGATGAGCAGTTCTTC	CATSDPHGTTQDEQFF
.	TRBJ1-1	TRBD1	TRBV4-1	TGCGCCAGCAGCGCGGGACAGGGGTGGAACACTGAAGCTTTCTTT	CASSAGQGWNTEAFF
.	TRBJ1-6	.	TRBV5-1	TGCGCCAGCAGCTCTGACACCGGAAGTAATTCACCCCTCCACTTT	CASSSDTGSNSPLHF
.	TRBJ1-4	TRBD1	TRBV11-1	TGTGCCAGCAGCCCCGGTGGAGGGGACAGACTGTTTTTT	CASSPGGGDRLFF
.	TRBJ2-5	TRBD2	TRBV5-1	TGCGCCAGCAGCGGACTAGCGGGAGAAGAGACCCAGTACTTC	CASSGLAGEETQYF
.	TRBJ2-6	.	TRBV27	TGTGCCAGCAGTTTAATCTACTCTGGGGCCAACGTCCTGACTTTC	CASSLIYSGANVLTF
.	TRBJ2-2	TRBD1	TRBV28	TGTGCCAGTAACGACAGGGGAAGGACCGGGGAGCTGTTTTTT	CASNDRGRTGELFF
.	TRBJ1-1	TRBD1	TRBV29-1	TGCAGCGCCGGGGGACAGGGGTTTATTGAAGCTTTCTTT	CSAGGQGFIEAFF
.	TRBJ2-2	.	TRBV19	TGTGCCAGTATCGGGAGTCGGGAGCCTGAGAACACCGGGGAGCTGTTTTTT	CASIGSREPENTGELFF
.	TRBJ1-1	.	TRBV2	TGTGCCAGCAGTGGACAGTTGAACACTGAAGCTTTCTTT	CASSGQLNTEAFF
.	TRBJ2-7	.	TRBV6-5	TGTGCCAGCGGCGGAAACTACGAGCAGTACTTC	CASGGNYEQYF
.	TRBJ2-1	TRBD2	TRBV9	TGTGCCAGCAGCGTAGCTACGAAAGTAAGTTTTGGCGGGAGGGCATCGAATGAGCAGTTCTTC	CASSVATKVSFGGRASNEQFF
.	TRBJ1-6	.	TRBV19	TGTGCCAGTAGTGCAAGGGGTGATAATTCACCCCTCCACTTT	CASSARGDNSPLHF
.	TRBJ2-4	.	TRBV19	TGTGCCAGTAGTATTCTAGGAGTAGAGGACATTCAGTACTTC	CASSILGVEDIQYF
.	TRBJ1-3	.	TRBV13	TGTGCCAGCACCCCTAGGGGGGGCCTCTCTGGAAACACCATATATTTT	CASTPRGGLSGNTIYF
.	TRBJ2-7	.	TRBV2	TGTGCCAGCATCGGGGAATACTACGAGCAGTACTTC	CASIGEYYEQYF
.	TRBJ1-1	.	TRBV5-5	TGTGCCGGCAGCTTGGAGGCAGGGGTCGCTTTCTTT	CAGSLEAGVAFF
.	TRBJ1-2	TRBD1	TRBV6-5	TGTGCCAGCACCCCAGACAGGGCAGGCCGTGGCTACACCTTC	CASTPDRAGRGYTF
once	TRBJ1-5	.	TRBV28	TGTGCCAGCATGGGAGGGGGGCTTTGGGATCAGCCCCAGCATTTT	CASMGGGLWDQPQHF
.	TRBJ1-4	.	TRBV18	TGTGCCAGCTCAACCCGGACAGATGAAAAACTGTTTTTT	CASSTRTDEKLFF
.	TRBJ1-1	.	TRBV6-5	TGTGCCAGCGCTCGGGGGGGGCGTTACACTGAAGCTTTCTTT	CASARGGRYTEAFF
.	TRBJ1-2	.	TRBV6-5	TGTGCCAGCAGTAGAGGACAGAACAACTATGGCTACACCTTC	CASSRGQNNYGYTF